Shown below are 2 T cell receptor beta chains from a single sample sequenced in a study of control samples from healthy donors and cancer patients. Using immunoSEQ multiplex PCR, the repertoire was profiled, and TCRdb retains in-frame clones only, with some absent. The table records just over 90,000 clones, roughly nine tenths of them present only once. The material sequenced was blood. These receptors were collected from a woman in her 50s in good health.

This rearrangement joins TRBV9 to TRBJ1-3, with TRBD1 matching 7 bases. The CDR3 covers 19 residues. In germline, CDR1 is SGDLS, CDR2 YYNGEE. Trimming at V came to 0 bases and at J to 0 bases, leaving 12 bases not matched to a gene. As DNA, the CDR3 is TGTGCCAGCAGCGTAGAGTTTCTGTGGGGGGACAGCTCTGGAAACACCATATATTTT. It is translated as CASSVEFLWGDSSGNTIYF.

The chain has TRBV19 and TRBJ2-2; no clear D gene. The CDR3 contains 15 residues. Looked up from germline, CDR1 is LNHDA and CDR2 is SQIVND (reference sequence). V shed 3 bases and J shed 5 bases, with 13 bases lying between them. The CDR3 loop reads CASSIGSAMTGELFF. The CDR3 bases are TGTGCCAGTAGTATTGGTTCGGCGATGACCGGGGAGCTGTTTTTT.